One sample yielded the 22 T cell receptor beta chains listed below, sequenced in a study of metastatic and nonmetastatic thyroid tumors. TCRdb reassembled clones from the PCR reads with MiXCR. The sample includes 85,000 to 95,000 clones, 15% of them seen just once. No treatment had been given to any patient before thyroid surgery. Sample: blood. The receptors were sampled from a female donor with papillary thyroid cancer or a benign thyroid nodule (not recorded which). Some clones in this sample may be carry-over from other donors' samples.

This clone has at least ten counts. The rearrangement links TRBV6-6 to TRBJ1-1, with D uncertain. CDR1 is MNHNY, CDR2 SVGAGI, per germline (reference sequence). The CDR3 has 15 amino acids. V dropped 2 bases and J dropped 1 base, with 11 bases sitting between them. CDR3 bases: TGTGCCAGCAGTTACAGGGTACAGCCGAACACTGAAGCTTTCTTT. It is translated as CASSYRVQPNTEAFF.

This clone was counted only a few times. This may be a read error: a much more frequent sequence differs by one nucleotide. V and J are TRBV20-1 and TRBJ2-2; D uncertain. V was pared by 6 bases and J by 5 bases, with 19 bases between. CDR1 is DFQATT and CDR2 is SNEGSKA in the germline V gene (reference sequence). The CDR3 spans 15 residues. The DNA for the CDR3 is TGCAGTGCAAATCAACTGGGTCGTAGGACCGGGGAGCTGTTTTTT. Translation: CSANQLGRRTGELFF.

The chain combines TRBV6-1 with TRBJ2-7; possibly TRBD1 for D (6 bases). The CDR3 covers 16 residues. From germline, CDR1 is MNHNS and CDR2 SASEGT. V shed 3 bases and J shed 4 bases, with 19 bases lying between them. The CDR3, as DNA: TGTGCCAGCAGTGAGACTTTACGGGACACCTTGTACGAGCAGTACTTC. Protein product: CASSETLRDTLYEQYF.

This clone showed up many times. V usage is TRBV27 and J usage is TRBJ2-5; the match to TRBD1 covers 9 bases. The germline CDR1 and CDR2 sequences are MNHEY and SMNVEV (reference sequence). The CDR3 has 14 amino acids. Trimming at V came to 5 bases and at J to 4 bases, leaving 5 bases not matched to a gene. The CDR3 loop reads CASSIRQGGETQYF. As DNA, the CDR3 is TGTGCCAGCAGTATCCGACAGGGGGGAGAGACCCAGTACTTC.

This clone was observed many times. The rearrangement links TRBV5-1 to TRBJ2-7; 10 nucleotides agree with TRBD1. Trimming took 4 bases from V and 4 from J; bases not matched to a gene: 5. The CDR3 is made up of 14 amino acids. Germline V gene sequence: CDR1 SGHRS, CDR2 YFSETQ. The chain's CDR3 is CASSRGQGGYEQYF. In DNA, the CDR3 is TGCGCCAGCAGCCGTGGACAGGGGGGATACGAGCAGTACTTC.

This clone was picked up many times. V and J are TRBV5-8 and TRBJ2-1; the D gene is possibly TRBD2 (5 bases). The CDR3 contains 12 residues. The germline V gene encodes CDR1 SGHTS and CDR2 YDEGEE. Trimming removed 4 bases from V and 9 bases from J, with 11 bases in between. CDR3 nucleotides: TGTGCCAGCAGCCTTGAAGGAGGTGAGCAGTTCTTC. This sequence encodes CASSLEGGEQFF.

This clone was seen repeatedly, ten times or more. The chain is built from TRBV11-2 and TRBJ2-5, with 12 bases fitting TRBD2. Losses at the gene ends were 8 bases for V and 5 bases for J; bases not matched to a gene: 18. Looked up from germline, CDR1 is SGHAT and CDR2 is FQNNGV. This CDR3 is built from 18 residues. Here the CDR3 reads CASSNRGLAGGPSETQYF. The DNA for the CDR3 is TGTGCCAGCTCAAATCGAGGGCTAGCGGGGGGGCCCTCGGAGACCCAGTACTTC. The variable domain in full, with the rest retrieved from reference TRBV11-2 and TRBJ2-5, is EAGVAQSPRYKIIEKRQSVAFWCNPISGHATLYWYQQILGQGPKLLIQFQNNGVVDDSQLPKDRFSAERLKGVDSTLKIQPAKLEDSAVYLCASSNRGLAGGPSETQYFGPGTRLLVL.

This clone was seen many times. A much larger clone lies one base from this, so it may be a read error. The chain couples TRBV6-1 to TRBJ2-2; 7 nucleotides agree with TRBD2. J was trimmed by 0 bases and V by 11 bases; bases with no gene match: 9. Germline V gene lookup returns CDR1 MNHNS and CDR2 SASEGT. This CDR3 has 15 residues. CDR3 bases: TGTGCCCGCGGCCGGGGAGGGTCGAACACCGGGGAGCTGTTTTTT. Protein product: CARGRGGSNTGELFF.

This clone was observed a handful of times. Possible read error: a much larger clone is one base away. V is TRBV18 and J is TRBJ1-2; D gene ambiguous. Per germline, CDR1 KGHSH and CDR2 LQKENI. The CDR3 extends over 13 amino acids. V was pared by 3 bases and J by 10 bases, with 15 bases between. The CDR3 spells CASSPTAGLDYTF. The CDR3 DNA is TGTGCCAGCTCACCGACGGCGGGCCTCGACTACACCTTC.

This clone was detected ten times or more. V is TRBV7-3 and J is TRBJ2-5; D remains unclear. Germline CDR1 SGHTA, CDR2 FQGTGA. V lost 3 bases and J 2 bases, leaving 4 bases between the germline ends. CDR3 size: 12 residues. The CDR3 region has the DNA TGTGCCAGCAGCTTGGGACAAGAGACCCAGTACTTC. Translated: CASSLGQETQYF. Using reference TRBV7-3 and TRBJ2-5 for the parts outside the CDR3, the full variable domain is GAGVSQTPSNKVTEKGKYVELRCDPISGHTALYWYRQSLGQGPEFLIYFQGTGAADDSGLPNDRFFAVRPEGSVSTLKIQRTERGDSAVYLCASSLGQETQYFGPGTRLLVL.

This clone was detected a few times. A much bigger clone sits one base away, suggesting this may be a read error. The chain uses TRBV11-2 and TRBJ1-1; D is unresolved. Trimming stripped 4 bases from V and 12 bases from J, with 15 bases between. CDR1 and CDR2 (germline): SGHAT, FQNNGV. The CDR3 is 12 amino acids. The DNA of the CDR3 is TGTGCCAGCAGCTCGCGAATGGGTTCCTCTTTCTTT. Translated: CASSSRMGSSFF.

This clone was seen a few times. Given a much more abundant clone one base away, this may be a read error. The chain couples TRBV5-5 to TRBJ1-3; possibly TRBD1 for D (5 bases). The length of the CDR3 is 15 residues. Germline V gene data show CDR1 as SGHKS and CDR2 as YYEKEE (reference sequence). The DNA of the CDR3 is TGTGCCAGCAGCTTGGTATGGCAGGGAGAAAACGCCATATATTTT. Amino acids: CASSLVWQGENAIYF. The variable domain in full, with the rest retrieved from reference TRBV5-5 and TRBJ1-3, is DAGVTQSPTHLIKTRGQQVTLRCSPISGHKSVSWYQQVLGQGPQFIFQYYEKEERGRGNFPDRFSARQFPNYSSELNVNALLLGDSALYLCASSLVWQGENAIYFGEGSWLTVV.

This clone was observed many times. The chain couples TRBV7-8 to TRBJ1-1, with unresolved D. The V gene's germline CDR1 is SGHVS and CDR2 FQNEAQ. This CDR3 has 15 residues. Trimming left V 5 bases short and J 2 bases short, with 15 bases between. The CDR3 spells CASSLLQGINTEAFF. CDR3 in DNA: TGTGCCAGCAGCCTACTCCAAGGAATTAACACTGAAGCTTTCTTT. Full variable domain (rest looked up from reference TRBV7-8 and TRBJ1-1): GAGVSQSPRYKVAKRGQDVALRCDPISGHVSLFWYQQALGQGPEFLTYFQNEAQLDKSGLPSDRFFAERPEGSVSTLKIQRTQQEDSAVYLCASSLLQGINTEAFFGQGTRLTVV.

This chain links TRBV5-8 with TRBJ1-1; D is undetermined. Trimming took 5 bases from V and 12 from J, leaving 17 bases between them. This CDR3 spans 12 amino acids. Germline V gene lookup returns CDR1 SGHTS and CDR2 YDEGEE. In DNA form, the CDR3 reads TGTGCCAGCAGATCCGTGTCTCAGAAGTCTTTCTTT. Translation: CASRSVSQKSFF.

Ten or more counts support this clone. The J gene is TRBJ1-1, the V gene TRBV30; TRBD1 might be the D (5 bases). Deletions cut 7 bases from V and 1 base from J, with 19 bases between. Germline V gives CDR1 GTSNPN, CDR2 SVGIG (reference sequence). CDR3 length: 15 residues. The CDR3 region has the DNA TGTGCCTCAAAGGGCAGTCTAAGGGGGAACACTGAAGCTTTCTTT. Amino acids: CASKGSLRGNTEAFF.

About this clone itself: The junction departs from the called germline gene at one end, perhaps through a read error. The chain recombines TRBV5-1 with TRBJ1-6; D is unclear. The V gene's germline CDR1 is SGHRS and CDR2 YFSETQ. The CDR3 extends over 12 amino acids. The CDR3 protein is CASSLAASFLHF. In DNA form, the CDR3 reads TGTGCCAGCAGCTTGGCCGCGAGCTTCCTCCACTTT.

This clone came up a few times. The limits of the CDR3 on the DNA are not certain, so only TCRdb's listed CDR3 is given. The chain carries TRBV6-2 or TRBV6-3 and TRBJ2-7; the table's TRBD1 call for D was not verified on the DNA. Ends included, the CDR3 has 15 residues. Germline CDR1 and CDR2: MNHEY and SVGEGT. The CDR3 sequence is CASILDRVSSYEQYF.

A note on this clone: A read error may explain this, as a much larger clone is one base away. The chain uses TRBV20-1 and TRBJ1-2; 9 nucleotides line up with TRBD1. Germline CDR1 and CDR2: DFQATT and SNEGSKA (reference sequence). This CDR3 region has 13 residues. J gave up 9 bases and V 6 bases, and 11 bases lay outside the gene matches. The CDR3 region has the DNA TGCAGTGCCAGCCCGGGGACAGGGTGTCGCTACACCTTC. It yields the protein CSASPGTGCRYTF.

Note on this clone: The CDR3 does not end in the conserved phenylalanine or tryptophan, so this is likely a read error. The limits of the CDR3 on the DNA are not certain, so only TCRdb's listed CDR3 is given. The chain carries TRBV28 and TRBJ1-1; the table gives TRBD1 as D, unverified against the DNA. Germline CDR1 reads MDHEN; CDR2 reads SYDVKM. Including both end residues, the CDR3 is 12 amino acids long. The CDR3 sequence is CASSLPPLRRFL.

This clone was found many times. The chain employs TRBV19 and TRBJ2-7, with 9 bases matching TRBD1. Germline lookup yields CDR1 LNHDA and CDR2 SQIVND (reference sequence). V was pared by 5 bases and J by 1 base, with 3 bases of the junction left unmatched. The CDR3 runs to 14 residues. The CDR3 loop reads CASSPGTGSYEQYF. Written as DNA, the CDR3 is TGTGCCAGTAGTCCCGGGACAGGGTCCTACGAGCAGTACTTC.

This clone occurred many times. The rearrangement joins TRBV2 to TRBJ1-2; 9 positions agree with TRBD1. The CDR3 is 15 residues long. V lost 4 bases and J lost 7; bases outside the gene matches: 10. The germline CDR1 and CDR2 sequences are SNHLY and FYNNEI. CDR3 region: CASSVGRDREVGYTF. CDR3 DNA sequence: TGTGCCAGCAGTGTCGGCCGGGACAGGGAGGTTGGCTACACCTTC.

This clone was recorded at least ten times. The CDR3 region is CARAGTGQGGSEQYF. The CDR3 DNA follows: TGTGCCCGCGCCGGAACCGGACAGGGGGGTAGCGAGCAGTACTTC. The rearrangement uses TRBV2 and TRBJ2-7; 10 bases agree with TRBD1. The J segment lost 6 bases and the V segment lost 11 bases, leaving 16 bases of the junction unmatched. The CDR3 covers 15 residues. Per germline, CDR1 SNHLY and CDR2 FYNNEI. Based on the CDR3 plus reference TRBV2 and TRBJ2-7, the full variable domain is EPEVTQTPSHQVTQMGQEVILRCVPISNHLYFYWYRQILGQKVEFLVSFYNNEISEKSEIFDDQFSVERPDGSNFTLKIRSTKLEDSAMYFCARAGTGQGGSEQYFGPGTRLTVT.